This TCR beta chain is drawn from a study of blood T cell repertoires in COVID-19. Some clones are missing from TCRdb's copy, which holds only in-frame ones; the method was immunoSEQ multiplex PCR. The sample includes 120,000 or so clones, 84% seen only once; the top ten take around 13%. The sequencing input was peripheral blood. This receptor was taken from a woman aged 25 to 39 who had recovered from COVID-19.

This CDR3 is CASRPQGRVNEKLFF. The DNA of the CDR3 is TGCGCCAGCAGACCACAAGGGAGGGTTAATGAAAAACTGTTTTTT. The chain employs TRBV4-1 and TRBJ1-4; no definite D call. The length of the CDR3 is 15 residues. Trimming removed 6 bases at V and 4 bases at J, with 15 bases between. Germline CDR1 and CDR2: MGHRA and YSYEKL.